The 25 T cell receptor beta chains listed next were all sequenced from one sample in a study of radiation and T cells in renal cell carcinoma. Sample time point: blood 4 weeks post-SBRT, at nephrectomy. Regarding treatment: 15 Gy SBRT to primary tumor, nephrectomy 4 weeks later. Here immunoSEQ multiplex PCR was the method, and the copy in TCRdb shows in-frame clones only, minus some. This sample carries around 140,000 clones, roughly 90% of them seen once, and the ten largest clones take under 20%. The specimen comprised blood, sampled from a patient whose treatment included radiotherapy and nephrectomy. The source of these receptors is a woman aged 45-60 years with renal cell carcinoma.

V and J are TRBV7-6 and TRBJ2-1; maybe TRBD2 (6 bases). Germline lookup yields CDR1 SGHVS and CDR2 FNYEAQ. Deletions cut 1 base from V and 9 bases from J, with 22 bases between. The CDR3 extends over 17 amino acids. CDR3 in amino acids: CASSLGGSGSIIGEQFF. The CDR3 DNA is TGTGCCAGCAGCTTAGGCGGCAGCGGGTCAATCATTGGTGAGCAGTTCTTC.

The chain carries TRBV5-8 and TRBJ2-3, with 9 bases matching TRBD2. Germline V lookup: CDR1 SGHTS, CDR2 YDEGEE. The CDR3 is 15 amino acids. V shed 2 bases, J shed 7 bases, and the junction held 8 bases outside the gene matches. CDR3: CASSLVPAGGNTQYF. CDR3 bases: TGTGCCAGCAGCTTAGTTCCAGCGGGGGGCAATACGCAGTATTTT.

The chain combines TRBV6-5 with TRBJ1-2; weak D call: TRBD1 (5 bases). CDR3 length equals 14 residues. V shed 6 bases and J shed 5 bases, with 16 bases lying between them. Per the germline V gene, CDR1 is MNHEY and CDR2 is SVGAGI. This CDR3 is CASSSSGGSYGYTF. In nucleotides, the CDR3 is TGTGCCAGCAGCAGTTCCGGGGGGTCATATGGCTACACCTTC.

The chain couples TRBV30 to TRBJ1-2; possibly TRBD1 for D (5 bases). Looked up from germline, CDR1 is GTSNPN and CDR2 is SVGIG (reference sequence). V lost 3 bases and J lost 8, with 16 bases in between. The CDR3 loop spans 13 amino acids. CDR3 DNA sequence: TGTGCCTGGAGCGCCTCCGGGGGTAGGGGCTACACCTTC. Its protein product is CAWSASGGRGYTF.

J is TRBJ2-1 and V is TRBV6-4; D remains ambiguous. The CDR3 consists of 13 residues. Germline V gene data show CDR1 as MRHNA and CDR2 as SNTAGT. Trimming removed 5 bases from V and 9 bases from J, with 14 bases in between. The CDR3 sequence is CASSPNSGIEQFF. DNA for the CDR3: TGTGCCAGCAGTCCGAATAGTGGAATTGAGCAGTTCTTC.

The chain carries TRBV7-7 and TRBJ2-7; TRBD1 might be the D (5 bases). Trimming stripped 5 bases from V and 4 bases from J, with 12 bases between. Per the germline V gene, CDR1 is SSHAT and CDR2 is FNYEAQ (reference sequence). This CDR3 has 13 residues. The CDR3 reads CASSTRKGYEQYF. CDR3 nucleotide sequence: TGTGCCAGCAGCACGCGGAAGGGGTACGAGCAGTACTTC.

This clone has a single count. The chain has TRBV4-3 and TRBJ2-1, with 10 bases identical to TRBD2. CDR3 length equals 16 residues. The germline CDR1 and CDR2 sequences are LGHNA and YSLEER. V was clipped by 5 bases and J by 5 bases; unmatched bases: 9. CDR3 coding DNA: TGCGCCAGCAGCAAGCACGGCCTAGCGGGAGACAATGAGCAGTTCTTC. Translation: CASSKHGLAGDNEQFF.

This clone was detected only once. The chain combines TRBV6-1 with TRBJ2-1; D is perhaps TRBD1 or TRBD2 (5 bases each). V shed 7 bases and J shed 10 bases, with 14 bases lying between them. This CDR3 region has 12 residues. Germline CDR1 and CDR2: MNHNS and SASEGT. The CDR3 loop is CASTSTRDEQFF. In DNA form, the CDR3 reads TGTGCCAGCACCTCGACCCGGGACGAGCAGTTCTTC.

The chain carries TRBV30 and TRBJ2-6, with no clear D. Trimming cost V 3 bases and J 0 bases, with 6 bases left between them. CDR3 length: 14 residues. CDR1 is GTSNPN and CDR2 is SVGIG in the germline V gene (reference sequence). The CDR3 loop reads CAWSPHSGANVLTF. The CDR3 DNA sequence: TGTGCCTGGAGCCCCCACTCTGGGGCCAACGTCCTGACTTTC.

The V call is TRBV7-8, the J call TRBJ2-1; D is uncertain. V gave up 2 bases and J gave up 1 base, with 9 bases separating them. The CDR3 consists of 15 residues. Germline V lookup: CDR1 SGHVS, CDR2 FQNEAQ. This CDR3 reads CASSLTPGSYNEQFF. CDR3 nucleotide sequence: TGTGCCAGCAGCTTAACCCCCGGGTCCTACAATGAGCAGTTCTTC.

This clone was seen only a few times. The V and J genes are TRBV18 and TRBJ1-1; D is unresolved. V was trimmed by 5 bases and J by 1 base, leaving 11 bases between them. The CDR3 runs to 14 residues. Looked up from germline, CDR1 is KGHSH and CDR2 is LQKENI. DNA of the CDR3: TGTGCCAGCTCATTGGAGGCGTCGAACACTGAAGCTTTCTTT. Protein: CASSLEASNTEAFF.

The chain links TRBV19 to TRBJ1-3; 7 positions agree with TRBD1. CDR1 is LNHDA, CDR2 SQIVND, per germline (reference sequence). V shed 6 bases and J 0 bases; nucleotides not matched to a gene: 5. This CDR3 is 15 amino acids long. This chain's CDR3 is CASRPGQTSGNTIYF. CDR3 DNA sequence: TGTGCCAGTAGACCGGGACAGACCTCTGGAAACACCATATATTTT.

The V gene is TRBV7-2, the J gene TRBJ1-2, with a possible D match to TRBD1 (5 bases). Germline CDR1 reads SGHTA; CDR2 reads FQGNSA. V was clipped by 5 bases and J by 3 bases, with 16 bases between them. This CDR3 contains 15 residues. The CDR3 DNA sequence: TGTGCCAGCAGCCCTGGGGCAGCGCAGGACTATGGCTACACCTTC. Translation: CASSPGAAQDYGYTF.

There are a few counts of this clone. The CDR3 protein is CASSLNTGNEQFF. CDR3 nucleotides: TGTGCCAGCAGCCTAAATACGGGGAATGAGCAGTTCTTC. The genes are TRBV11-2 and TRBJ2-1, with D tentatively TRBD2 (5 bases). Trimming pared 5 bases from V and 7 bases from J, leaving 12 bases between. The CDR3 has 13 amino acids. CDR1 SGHAT and CDR2 FQNNGV come from the germline V gene.

The chain employs TRBV4-3 and TRBJ2-4, with a weak D call TRBD1 (6 bases). V was clipped by 4 bases and J by 8 bases, with 18 bases between them. This CDR3 contains 15 residues. Germline CDR1 is LGHNA and CDR2 is YSLEER. CDR3 sequence (DNA): TGCGCCAGCAGCCGAACAGGGTGGGGCACGGACATTCAGTACTTC. Its protein product is CASSRTGWGTDIQYF.

The chain recombines TRBV14 with TRBJ1-6, with unresolved D. The CDR3 extends over 16 amino acids. Germline V gene data show CDR1 as SGHDN and CDR2 as FVKESK. V was clipped by 0 bases and J by 8 bases, with 14 bases between them. DNA of the CDR3: TGTGCCAGCAGCCAAGATTTCCGGTTCGGGGATTCACCCCTCCACTTT. Protein: CASSQDFRFGDSPLHF.

This chain connects TRBV5-4 to TRBJ1-2; tentative D call: TRBD1 (5 bases). There are 14 residues in the CDR3. Germline V gene data show CDR1 as SGHNT and CDR2 as YYREEE (reference sequence). V was trimmed by 4 bases and J by 7 bases, leaving 17 bases between them. CDR3 DNA: TGTGCCAGCAGCCCGCCGGAGGGGTATGGTGGCTACACCTTC. It translates to CASSPPEGYGGYTF.

The gene calls are TRBV9 and TRBJ1-2; D gene uncertain. This CDR3 is 13 amino acids long. Per the germline V gene, CDR1 is SGDLS and CDR2 is YYNGEE. Trimming removed 1 base at V and 8 bases at J, with 12 bases between. The CDR3 DNA reads TGTGCCAGCAGCGTATCATGGGGTCGAGGCTACACCTTC. The encoded protein is CASSVSWGRGYTF. The full variable domain, its missing parts supplied by reference TRBV9 and TRBJ1-2, is DSGVTQTPKHLITATGQRVTLRCSPRSGDLSVYWYQQSLDQGLQFLIQYYNGEERAKGNILERFSAQQFPDLHSELNLSSLELGDSALYFCASSVSWGRGYTFGSGTRLTVV.

This rearrangement joins TRBV5-1 to TRBJ2-1; maybe TRBD1 (6 bases). The CDR3 totals 15 residues. V lost 4 bases and J lost 3, with 14 bases in between. Germline CDR1 reads SGHRS; CDR2 reads YFSETQ. CDR3 region: CASSPKGGDYNEQFF. The CDR3 nucleotides read TGCGCCAGCAGCCCGAAAGGGGGAGACTACAATGAGCAGTTCTTC.

This clone has just a few counts. V usage is TRBV19 and J usage is TRBJ1-1, with 9 nucleotides matching TRBD1. The trim removed 6 bases at V and 5 bases at J, leaving 4 bases unmatched. Germline V lookup: CDR1 LNHDA, CDR2 SQIVND (reference sequence). This CDR3 comprises 13 residues. The CDR3 region has the DNA TGTGCCAGTAGCAGACAGGGGGAAACTGAAGCTTTCTTT. This sequence encodes CASSRQGETEAFF.

The V gene is TRBV7-6, the J gene TRBJ1-1; TRBD1 aligns across 8 bases. After removal of 4 bases from V and 2 bases from J, the junction contained 3 bases not matched to a gene. The CDR3 is 14 residues long. Germline CDR1 reads SGHVS; CDR2 reads FNYEAQ. Written as DNA, the CDR3 is TGTGCCAGCAGCTACAGGGGGGGAAACACTGAAGCTTTCTTT. Its translation: CASSYRGGNTEAFF.

Points on this clone: This specimen includes other DNA sequences encoding the same CDR3. This rearrangement joins TRBV9 to TRBJ2-5; D remains ambiguous. This CDR3 region has 14 residues. The germline V and J ends were trimmed by 0 bases and 1 base, with 7 bases remaining between them. CDR1 SGDLS and CDR2 YYNGEE come from the germline V gene. The CDR3 is CASSVGASQETQYF. The CDR3 coding sequence is TGTGCCAGCAGCGTAGGGGCTAGCCAAGAGACCCAGTACTTC.

The rearrangement joins TRBV19 to TRBJ1-5; TRBD1 aligns across 7 bases. The ends lost 4 bases at V and 16 bases at J; junction bases unmatched: 10. The V gene's germline CDR1 is LNHDA and CDR2 SQIVND (reference sequence). This CDR3 spans 12 amino acids. The CDR3 nucleotides read TGTGCCAGTAGTACCGGACAGGTTTATCTTCATTTT. This encodes CASSTGQVYLHF.

The chain has TRBV10-3 and TRBJ2-1; possibly TRBD1 or TRBD2 for D (5 bases each). Germline CDR1 is ENHRY and CDR2 is SYGVKD. Trimming removed 5 bases from V and 9 bases from J, with 11 bases in between. This CDR3 is built from 12 residues. The CDR3 region has the DNA TGTGCCATCAGTACCGGGACGACTGAGCAGTTCTTC. As protein: CAISTGTTEQFF.

In the case of this clone: The junction differs from germline at one of its ends, possibly a read error. The chain joins TRBV6-6 to TRBJ2-2; 8 bases are a match to TRBD1. Per the germline V gene, CDR1 is MNHNY and CDR2 is SVGAGI (reference sequence). CDR3 length: 15 amino acids. CDR3 coding DNA: TGTGCCAGCATTAAGGGACAGGTGCTCACCGGTGAGCTGTTTTTT. Translating gives CASIKGQVLTGELFF.